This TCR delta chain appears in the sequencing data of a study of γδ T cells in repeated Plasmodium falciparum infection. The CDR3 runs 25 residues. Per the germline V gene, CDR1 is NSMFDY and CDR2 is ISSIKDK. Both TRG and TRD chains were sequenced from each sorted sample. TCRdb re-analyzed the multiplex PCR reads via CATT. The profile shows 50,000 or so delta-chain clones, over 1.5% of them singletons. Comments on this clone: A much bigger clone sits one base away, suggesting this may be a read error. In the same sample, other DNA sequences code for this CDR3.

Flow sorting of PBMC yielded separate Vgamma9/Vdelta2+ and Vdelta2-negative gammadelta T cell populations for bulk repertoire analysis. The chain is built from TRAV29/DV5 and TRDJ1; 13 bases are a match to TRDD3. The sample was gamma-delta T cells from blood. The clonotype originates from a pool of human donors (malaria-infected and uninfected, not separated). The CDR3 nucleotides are TGTGCAGCAAGCGATACCCTTCCTACTTATACTGGGGGATACGTACAACCCCTGTACACCGATAAGCTCATCTTT. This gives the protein CAASDTLPTYTGGYVQPLYTDKLIF.